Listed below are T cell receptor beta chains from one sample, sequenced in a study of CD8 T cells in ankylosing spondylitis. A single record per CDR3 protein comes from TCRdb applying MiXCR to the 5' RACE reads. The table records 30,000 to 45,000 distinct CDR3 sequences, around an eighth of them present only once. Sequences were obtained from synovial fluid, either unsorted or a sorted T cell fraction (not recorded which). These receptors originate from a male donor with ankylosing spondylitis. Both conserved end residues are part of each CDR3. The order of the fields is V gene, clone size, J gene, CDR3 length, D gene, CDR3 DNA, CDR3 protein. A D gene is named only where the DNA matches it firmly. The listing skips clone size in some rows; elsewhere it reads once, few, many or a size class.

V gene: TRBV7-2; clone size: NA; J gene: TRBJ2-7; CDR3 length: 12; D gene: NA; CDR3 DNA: TGTGCCAGCAGCTACTGGACCGGCGAGCAGTACTTC; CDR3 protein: CASSYWTGEQYF
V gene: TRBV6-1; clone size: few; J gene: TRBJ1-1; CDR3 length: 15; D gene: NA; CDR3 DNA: TGTGCCAGCAGTGAAGTAACAGAGCCGAACACTGAAGCTTTCTTT; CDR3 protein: CASSEVTEPNTEAFF
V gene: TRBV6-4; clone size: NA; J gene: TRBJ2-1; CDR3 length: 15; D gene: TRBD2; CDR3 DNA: TGTGCCAGCAGTGTGACTAGCGGAGGCGGGAATGAGCAGTTCTTC; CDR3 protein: CASSVTSGGGNEQFF
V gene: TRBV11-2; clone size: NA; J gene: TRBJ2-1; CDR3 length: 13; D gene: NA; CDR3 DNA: TGTGCCAGCAGCGACGCCAGTTACAATGAGCAGTTCTTC; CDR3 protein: CASSDASYNEQFF
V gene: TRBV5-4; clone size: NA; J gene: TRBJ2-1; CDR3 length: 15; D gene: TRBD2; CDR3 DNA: TGTGCCATCAGCCCTGAGCGGGACTCCTACAATGAGCAGTTCTTC; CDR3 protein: CAISPERDSYNEQFF
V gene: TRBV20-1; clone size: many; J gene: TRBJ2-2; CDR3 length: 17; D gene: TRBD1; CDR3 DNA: TGCAGTGCTCAAGACAGGGTGAATGTACTAAACACCGGGGAGCTGTTTTTT; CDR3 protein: CSAQDRVNVLNTGELFF
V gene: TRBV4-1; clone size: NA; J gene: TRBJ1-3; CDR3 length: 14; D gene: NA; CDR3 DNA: TGCGCCAGCAGCCAAACAGGGAGTGGAAACACCATATATTTT; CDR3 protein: CASSQTGSGNTIYF
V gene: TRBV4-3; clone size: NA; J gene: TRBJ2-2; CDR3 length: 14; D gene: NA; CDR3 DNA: TGCGCCAGCAGCCCCCCGGGTGACACCGGGGAGCTGTTTTTT; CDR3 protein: CASSPPGDTGELFF
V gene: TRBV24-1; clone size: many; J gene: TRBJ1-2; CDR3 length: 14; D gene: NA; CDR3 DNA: TGTGCCACCAGTGGGCCAGGGCCTAACTATGGCTACACCTTC; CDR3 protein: CATSGPGPNYGYTF
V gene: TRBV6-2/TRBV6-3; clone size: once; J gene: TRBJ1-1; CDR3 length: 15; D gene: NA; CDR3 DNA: TGTGCCAGCAGTTACTTTGGAGGGATCGAGACTGAAGCTTTCTTT; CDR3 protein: CASSYFGGIETEAFF
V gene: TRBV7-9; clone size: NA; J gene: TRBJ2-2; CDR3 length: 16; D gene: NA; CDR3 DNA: TGTGCCACATTTTCTTATGGGGGCGCCGGCACCGGGGAGCTGTTTTTT; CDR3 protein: CATFSYGGAGTGELFF
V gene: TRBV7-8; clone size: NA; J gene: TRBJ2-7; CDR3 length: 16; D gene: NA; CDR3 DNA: TGTGCCAGCGTGGACTACACCCGAGGAGCCACCTCCGAGCAGTACTTC; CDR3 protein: CASVDYTRGATSEQYF
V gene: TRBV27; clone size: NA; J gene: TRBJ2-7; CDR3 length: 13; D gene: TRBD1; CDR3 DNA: TGTGCCAGCAGCCGGGACAGGGGGCTCGAGCAGTACTTC; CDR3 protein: CASSRDRGLEQYF
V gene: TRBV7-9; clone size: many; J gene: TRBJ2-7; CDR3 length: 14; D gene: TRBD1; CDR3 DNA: TGTGCCAGCAGCTACCGGGACAGAGTCTACGAGCAGTACTTC; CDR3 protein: CASSYRDRVYEQYF